The 16 T cell receptor beta chains presented below share a single source sample, sequenced in a study of shared clonotypes between healthy human individuals. Repertoires were generated with immunoSEQ multiplex PCR, while TCRdb's copy carries only in-frame clones and drops some. The table includes roughly 1 million clones, roughly 80% detected once. The sequenced material came from memory CD4+ T cells sorted from blood. The subset here: CD45RA-negative fraction. These receptors came from a man aged 18 to 30 in good health.

The V and J genes are TRBV7-8 and TRBJ2-7; D unclear. V shed 5 bases and J shed 5 bases, with 25 bases lying between them. The germline V gene encodes CDR1 SGHVS and CDR2 FQNEAQ. The CDR3 has 17 amino acids. CDR3 sequence: CASSPPDWGSKFDEQYF. The CDR3 nucleotides read TGTGCCAGCAGCCCCCCGGATTGGGGTAGCAAATTCGACGAGCAGTACTTC.

This clone was detected only once. A much larger clone is a single base away; this may be a read error. The V and J genes are TRBV5-6 and TRBJ1-1; 9 nucleotides line up with TRBD1. Germline V gene data show CDR1 as SGHDT and CDR2 as YYEEEE. The CDR3 length is 16 residues. The ends lost 4 bases at V and 1 base at J; junction bases unmatched: 8. The CDR3 sequence is CASSRESTGGNTEAFF. CDR3 DNA sequence: TGTGCCAGCAGCAGAGAGTCGACAGGGGGGAACACTGAAGCTTTCTTT.

For the CDR3, the DNA is TGTGCCAGCAGCGCCGGCTTGAACACTGAAGCTTTCTTT. Its translation is CASSAGLNTEAFF. This sequence joins TRBV9 and TRBJ1-1; D not certain. CDR1 is SGDLS, CDR2 YYNGEE, per germline. Trimming shortened V by 3 bases and J by 0 bases, and 6 bases separated the two germline ends. The CDR3 contains 13 residues.

This chain links TRBV5-4 with TRBJ2-7; maybe TRBD2 (6 bases). V was shortened by 4 bases and J by 5 bases, with 19 bases between the two germline ends. This CDR3 is 15 amino acids long. Germline CDR1 is SGHNT and CDR2 is YYREEE (reference sequence). CDR3 sequence (DNA): TGTGCCAGCAGCCGGTCCGGGCGGGGATCCGACGAGCAGTACTTC. It yields the protein CASSRSGRGSDEQYF.

The CDR3 reads CASSSTDLRETQYF. CDR3 in DNA: TGTGCCAGCAGCTCGACGGATTTAAGAGAGACCCAGTACTTC. V is TRBV5-4 and J is TRBJ2-5, with D unresolved. Trimming shortened V by 3 bases and J by 4 bases, and 13 bases separated the two germline ends. This CDR3 spans 14 amino acids. Germline lookup yields CDR1 SGHNT and CDR2 YYREEE (reference sequence).

The CDR3 spells CASSAGTGGLTGELFF. The CDR3 region has the DNA TGTGCCAGCAGCGCCGGTACAGGGGGACTTACCGGGGAGCTGTTTTTT. V is TRBV7-8 and J is TRBJ2-2; TRBD1 matches at 8 bases. The V segment lost 5 bases and the J segment 5 bases; nucleotides outside the gene matches: 10. In germline, CDR1 is SGHVS, CDR2 FQNEAQ. This CDR3 is 16 amino acids long.

This rearrangement joins TRBV19 to TRBJ1-4; 9 nucleotides agree with TRBD1. The CDR3 is 15 residues long. J gave up 8 bases and V 4 bases, and 8 bases lay outside the gene matches. Germline CDR1 LNHDA, CDR2 SQIVND (reference sequence). In DNA form, the CDR3 reads TGTGCCAGTAGTAGGCCCGGGACAGGGCAGGAAAAACTGTTTTTT. It specifies CASSRPGTGQEKLFF.

To note about this clone: This CDR3 is missing its conserved last phenylalanine or tryptophan, likely due to a read error. The V gene is TRBV6-5, the J gene TRBJ2-7; 11 positions agree with TRBD1. From germline, CDR1 is MNHEY and CDR2 SVGAGI. This CDR3 is 12 amino acids long. V dropped 6 bases and J dropped 7; count of bases not matched to a gene: 2. The CDR3 bases are TGTGCCAGCAGGGGACAGGGGGGAGAGCAGTACCTC. Amino acids: CASRGQGGEQYL.

This clone has only one observation. The chain carries TRBV5-1 and TRBJ1-1; tentative D call: TRBD1 (6 bases). Germline CDR1 is SGHRS and CDR2 is YFSETQ. This CDR3 has 15 residues. Between the trimmed V and J ends, which lost 1 base and 3 bases, there was a span of 13 bases. The CDR3 is CASSLTGRLDTEAFF. For the CDR3, the DNA is TGCGCCAGCAGCTTGACAGGGCGGCTGGACACTGAAGCTTTCTTT.

In regard to this clone: Within the sample, other DNA sequences also encode this same CDR3. This chain joins TRBV5-1 and TRBJ2-2, with a weak D call TRBD2 (6 bases). The CDR3 runs to 14 residues. V was shortened by 3 bases and J by 1 base, with 7 bases between the two germline ends. The V gene's germline CDR1 is SGHRS and CDR2 YFSETQ. This CDR3 is CASSSGLNTGELFF. CDR3 sequence (DNA): TGCGCCAGCAGCTCGGGACTGAACACCGGGGAGCTGTTTTTT. Looking up the rest from reference TRBV5-1 and TRBJ2-2 gives the full variable domain: KAGVTQTPRYLIKTRGQQVTLSCSPISGHRSVSWYQQTPGQGLQFLFEYFSETQRNKGNFPGRFSGRQFSNSRSEMNVSTLELGDSALYLCASSSGLNTGELFFGEGSRLTVL.

The chain joins TRBV7-9 to TRBJ2-7, with D possibly TRBD2 on 6 matching bases. Between the trimmed V and J ends, which lost 6 bases and 7 bases, there was a span of 13 bases. The CDR3 is made up of 12 amino acids. CDR1 and CDR2 from the germline V gene are SEHNR and FQNEAQ (reference sequence). The CDR3 coding sequence is TGTGCCAGCAGTACGTGGGGGAGGGAGCAGTACTTC. Translating gives CASSTWGREQYF.

The chain employs TRBV5-1 and TRBJ2-5; 7 bases line up with TRBD1. The end of the DNA fits TRBJ2-7 better, so the J call may be wrong. Per the germline V gene, CDR1 is SGHRS and CDR2 is YFSETQ. The CDR3 spans 15 residues. The CDR3 loop is CASSLKGGASYEQYF. CDR3 in DNA: TGCGCCAGCAGCTTGAAAGGGGGCGCATCCTACGAGCAGTACTTC.

The chain uses TRBV5-5 and TRBJ2-7, with 12 bases fitting TRBD1. J was trimmed by 7 bases and V by 3 bases; bases with no gene match: 11. Germline V gene sequence: CDR1 SGHKS, CDR2 YYEKEE (reference sequence). The CDR3 is 16 amino acids. The CDR3 sequence: CASSSSPGQGAGEQYF. DNA of the CDR3: TGTGCCAGCAGCTCTTCGCCGGGACAGGGGGCGGGAGAGCAGTACTTC.

The rearrangement joins TRBV5-1 to TRBJ2-2, with 12 bases that match TRBD2. Germline-derived CDR1 and CDR2 are SGHRS and YFSETQ. The CDR3 extends over 17 amino acids. Losses at the gene ends were 4 bases for V and 5 bases for J; bases not matched to a gene: 9. Written as DNA, the CDR3 is TGCGCCAGCAGCCCTGGACTAGCGGGGACCGCGACCGGGGAGCTGTTTTTT. Translation: CASSPGLAGTATGELFF.

This clone was observed a single time. This chain links TRBV2 with TRBJ1-2, with D uncertain. Germline V gene data show CDR1 as SNHLY and CDR2 as FYNNEI. V was cut by 7 bases and J by 5 bases, with 14 bases left in between. The CDR3 is 13 amino acids. The CDR3 loop is CASIDSTGYGYTF. The CDR3 coding sequence is TGTGCCAGCATTGATTCGACGGGGTATGGCTACACCTTC.

The V gene is TRBV25-1, the J gene TRBJ1-1; D not resolved. The germline gives CDR1 MGHDK, CDR2 SYGVNS. Trimming cost V 1 base and J 2 bases, with 11 bases left between them. There are 15 residues in the CDR3. This chain's CDR3 is CASSESHLGNTEAFF. CDR3 DNA sequence: TGTGCCAGCAGTGAATCCCACCTGGGAAACACTGAAGCTTTCTTT.